This is a list of T cell receptor beta chains from one sample in a study of shared clonotypes between healthy human individuals. TCRdb keeps only in-frame clones here, not all; method: immunoSEQ multiplex PCR. The sample consists of about 1 million clones, more than 65% of them appearing once. Sequenced material: memory CD4+ T cells sorted from blood. These receptors were taken from a man aged 18 to 29 in good health. CDR3s include the opening cysteine and the closing phenylalanine or tryptophan. Fields, in order: J gene, clone size, V gene, D gene, CDR3 protein, CDR3 DNA. A D gene is named only where the DNA matches it firmly. Clone size, where shown, is once, few, many, or a class for clones that have expanded.

TRBJ2-2	once	TRBV4-1	NA	CASSQDLAQTGELFF	TGCGCCAGCAGCCAAGACCTAGCTCAAACCGGGGAGCTGTTTTTT
TRBJ1-5	few	TRBV13	NA	CASSLSGDQPQHF	TGTGCCAGCAGCTTGTCAGGGGATCAGCCCCAGCATTTT
TRBJ1-5	NA	TRBV7-9	NA	CASNQGGDGPQHF	TGTGCCAGCAACCAGGGAGGCGATGGGCCCCAGCATTTT
TRBJ2-5	NA	TRBV6-1	NA	CASLPGDSRSETQYF	TGTGCCAGTCTCCCGGGGGACTCCCGGTCGGAGACCCAGTACTTC
TRBJ2-3	NA	TRBV19	NA	CASSTPSTDTQYF	TGTGCCAGTAGTACTCCTAGCACAGATACGCAGTATTTT
TRBJ2-1	NA	TRBV25-1	TRBD1	CASSDKDRTGNNEQFF	TGTGCCAGCAGTGATAAGGACCGGACAGGGAACAATGAGCAGTTCTTC
TRBJ2-5	once	TRBV9	TRBD2	CASSVLSGSYETQYF	TGTGCCAGCAGCGTGTTAAGCGGGAGCTATGAGACCCAGTACTTC
TRBJ2-3	NA	TRBV29-1	NA	CSVEDQGRVPNTQYF	TGCAGCGTTGAAGATCAGGGGCGGGTGCCGAATACGCAGTATTTT
TRBJ1-4	NA	TRBV19	NA	CASSTGLLANEKLFF	TGTGCCAGTAGTACTGGACTTCTAGCTAATGAAAAACTGTTTTTT
TRBJ2-7	NA	TRBV25-1	TRBD2	CARGGPTGGSYEQYF	TGTGCCAGGGGGGGTCCAACGGGAGGTTCCTACGAGCAGTACTTC
TRBJ1-5	NA	TRBV28	NA	CASSRGYGSQPQHF	TGTGCCAGCAGTCGGGGGTACGGGAGTCAGCCCCAGCATTTT